Presented here are 4 T cell receptor beta chains from one specimen sequenced in a study of T-cell reconstitution after alpha-beta-depleted transplantation in children. Construction of the TCRbeta library involved unique molecular identifiers. TCRdb independently ran MiXCR on the PCR reads; one entry per CDR3 protein. In the table there are approximately 400,000 distinct CDR3 sequences, around 15% of which are singletons. The source was PBMCs, mostly from graft donor cells, collected 360 days after TCRalphabeta/CD19-depleted stem cell transplant. The receptors stem from a boy in the first two years of life who had a stem cell transplant for Wiskott-Aldrich syndrome, so the T cells may come from the graft donor.

The rearrangement joins TRBV28 to TRBJ2-7; TRBD1 agrees at 9 bases. CDR1 is MDHEN, CDR2 SYDVKM, per germline. V trimming: 6 bases; J trimming: 4 bases; junction bases outside the gene matches: 10. CDR3 size: 15 residues. Here the CDR3 reads CASRTTGGAGYEQYF. CDR3 nucleotide sequence: TGTGCCAGCAGGACTACAGGGGGCGCCGGGTACGAGCAGTACTTC.

The table lists this clonotype with a few counts. The chain links TRBV3-1 to TRBJ2-6, with 9 bases matching TRBD2. V trimming: 5 bases; J trimming: 4 bases; junction bases outside the gene matches: 12. Germline V gene lookup returns CDR1 LGHDT and CDR2 YNNKEL (reference sequence). The CDR3 sequence is 18 residues long. The CDR3 DNA follows: TGTGCCAGCAGCTTTGCGGGAGGGCCTGGAGCCGGGGCCAACGTCCTGACTTTC. Protein: CASSFAGGPGAGANVLTF.

The genes are TRBV10-3 and TRBJ2-4; D may be TRBD2 (6 bases). The CDR3 consists of 18 residues. Germline values: CDR1 ENHRY, CDR2 SYGVKD. Trimming shortened V by 0 bases and J by 0 bases, and 15 bases separated the two germline ends. CDR3 bases: TGTGCCATCAGTGAGTCGGGGGGTTCGACCCGAGCCAAAAACATTCAGTACTTC. Amino acids: CAISESGGSTRAKNIQYF.

There are a few counts of this clonotype. The chain carries TRBV20-1 and TRBJ2-1; 10 bases map to TRBD2. This CDR3 region has 16 residues. The junction had 5 bases not matched to a gene; V was cut back by 3 bases and J by 0 bases. CDR1 DFQATT and CDR2 SNEGSKA come from the germline V gene (reference sequence). The CDR3 DNA reads TGCAGTGCTAGGGGGACTAGCGAGAGCTCCTACAATGAGCAGTTCTTC. Its translation: CSARGTSESSYNEQFF.